The TCR beta chain under discussion was sequenced for a study of T cell responses to AZD1222 COVID-19 vaccine. V shed 3 bases and J shed 1 base, with 13 bases lying between them. The length of the CDR3 is 15 residues. The germline CDR1 and CDR2 sequences are SGHNT and YYREEE (reference sequence). As concerns this clone: Its antigen is not identified.

TCRdb's table, derived via immunoSEQ multiplex PCR, lists solely in-frame clones and lacks some. Of some 98,000 clones listed, over 75% are singletons. Study-level findings and limits: Spike-wide vaccine-associated CD4 TCRs dominated at 160-218 and 743-854.

V and J are TRBV5-4 and TRBJ1-1; TRBD1 might be the D (5 bases). The sequences come from peripheral blood, collected on day 0 of AZD1222 vaccination. The sequence was collected from an adult in good health. CDR3 region: CASSSPGPTNTEAFF. The CDR3 DNA reads TGTGCCAGCAGCTCGCCGGGGCCGACGAACACTGAAGCTTTCTTT.